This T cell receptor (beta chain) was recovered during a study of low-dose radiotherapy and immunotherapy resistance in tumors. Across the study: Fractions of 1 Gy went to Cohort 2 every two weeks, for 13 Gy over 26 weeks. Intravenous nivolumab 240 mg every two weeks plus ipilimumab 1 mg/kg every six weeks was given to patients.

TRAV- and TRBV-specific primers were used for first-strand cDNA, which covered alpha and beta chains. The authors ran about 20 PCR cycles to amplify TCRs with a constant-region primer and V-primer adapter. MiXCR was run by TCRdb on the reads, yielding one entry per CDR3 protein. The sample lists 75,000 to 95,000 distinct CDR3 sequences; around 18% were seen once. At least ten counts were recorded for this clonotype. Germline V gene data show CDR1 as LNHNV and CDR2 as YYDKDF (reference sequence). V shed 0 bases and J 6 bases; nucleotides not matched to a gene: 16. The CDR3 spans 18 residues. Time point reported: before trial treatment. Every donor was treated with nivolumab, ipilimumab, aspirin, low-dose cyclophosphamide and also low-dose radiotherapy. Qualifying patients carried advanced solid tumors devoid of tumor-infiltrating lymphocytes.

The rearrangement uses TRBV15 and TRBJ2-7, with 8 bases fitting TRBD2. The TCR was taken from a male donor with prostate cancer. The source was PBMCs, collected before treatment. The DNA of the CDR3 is TGTGCCACCAGCAGAGATGAGAGGATAGCGGGACCGTTACGCGAGCAGTACTTC. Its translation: CATSRDERIAGPLREQYF.